Here is one T cell receptor (beta chain) with its context. Its specificity is unknown. The repertoire was sequenced with immunoSEQ multiplex PCR; TCRdb's copy has only in-frame clones and lacks some. The data contain about 40,000 clones, 65% to 90% of them singletons. Germline V gene data show CDR1 as LNHDA and CDR2 as SQIVND (reference sequence). Deletions cut 3 bases from V and 8 bases from J, with 7 bases between. The CDR3 is 12 amino acids. These data come from a study of OX40 agonist ivuxolimab in advanced cancers. Background on the study: Patients were given ivuxolimab, an antibody that agonizes OX40 (CD134). It was permissible to have had prior anti-PD-1, anti-PD-L1 or anti-CTLA-4 therapy, and approximately 38% had some.

Points from the study as a whole: In the 0.1 to 3.0 mg/kg range, CD4+ and CD8+ blood T cells had expanded clonally by week 6.

This chain joins TRBV19 and TRBJ1-4, with D unclear. The specimen was CD4+ or CD8+ T cells sorted from blood, collected in a trial of the OX40 agonist ivuxolimab. This clonotype was obtained from an adult with an advanced solid tumor such as melanoma, head and neck, liver or kidney cancer. In nucleotides, the CDR3 is TGTGCCAGTAGTATGGCAGTGGAAAAACTGTTTTTT. It is translated as CASSMAVEKLFF.